Listed below are T cell receptor beta chains from one sample, sequenced in a study of T cell repertoires in cytomegalovirus infection. TCRdb re-derived calls from the reads in MiXCR, one entry per CDR3 protein. The sample carries roughly 500,000 distinct CDR3 sequences, approximately 10% recorded once. Sequenced material: PBMCs. Receptor source: a human donor in good health (CMV status not recorded). Some clones in this sample may be carry-over from other donors' samples. CDR3s include the opening cysteine and the closing phenylalanine or tryptophan. Fields, in order: V gene, CDR3 protein.

TRBV9 CASSVVVGANYGYTF
TRBV6-5 CASSSEDSPPRGKLFF
TRBV29-1 CSVEGGGRDRGLHEQYF
TRBV7-2 CASSPSSGTEGTQYF
TRBV19 CASNPTGQETQYF
TRBV10-3 CAIRKDRNTEAFF
TRBV7-9 CASSLSGAGGQETQYF
TRBV20-1 CSASGVGGSKVNTEAFF
TRBV12-3/TRBV12-4 CASSLGGPVGGYTF
TRBV7-8 CASSTSGDILSYEQYF
TRBV27 CASSLNLGDQPQHF
TRBV7-3 CASSSSRQSDTQYF
TRBV19 CASSMFKGGQPQHF
TRBV11-2 CASSSYRGRDETQYF
TRBV2 CASSYRYNLQETQYF
TRBV7-6 CASPRKYNSPLHF
TRBV12-3/TRBV12-4 CASSFRGDTGELFF
TRBV30 CAWSVQGGGTDTQYF
TRBV7-2 CASSPSREGYGYTF
TRBV7-8 CASSRTGGAQPQHF
TRBV7-2 CASNQDRVANTQYF
TRBV7-3 CATRQGANTGELFF
TRBV10-3 CAISGGAGAVYNEQFF
TRBV3-1 CASSQAVWGGDAAFF
TRBV6-1 CASSDDATRSYEQYF
TRBV6-1 CASSEGHGLAGETQYF
TRBV6-5 CASSWTIERYGYTF
TRBV7-9 CASSSRQGVTGELFF
TRBV4-2 CASSQDQWGLNTGELFF
TRBV27 CASSFRGLPYEQYF
TRBV6-1 CASKSTDTQYF
TRBV29-1 CSAVAALSQYF
TRBV20-1 CSARYEGGILETQYF
TRBV20-1 CRARRGGGENTEAFF
TRBV10-3 CAISEGGSDYEQYF
TRBV7-9 CASSRTGAATNEKLFF
TRBV11-3 CASSPSGSNTGELFF
TRBV20-1 CSARDAEGFDQPQHF
TRBV7-2 CASNPGGGGRANVLTF
TRBV28 CASSITTGVKDF
TRBV5-1 CASSSNMAGANVLTF
TRBV9 CASSPRTASSYNEQFF
TRBV14 CASSQDPGLETQYF
TRBV19 CASSTRLDSKRSSYEQYF
TRBV7-2 CASSRPTDYEQYF